Listed here are 19 T cell receptor beta chains from one sample, sequenced in a study of shared clonotypes between healthy human individuals (dated by TCRdb to 2020 to 2021). CD8 naive samples were obtained by positive selection for CCR7 among CD45RO-negative cells, yielding a CD45RA+CCR7+ population from which TemRA cells were excluded. Library preparation was by the immunoSEQ multiplex PCR assay. As stored in TCRdb, this immuneACCESS dataset retains in-frame rearrangements with V and J assigned. A fraction of the clones does not appear; measured against another copy, unresolved V genes explain less than half of the discrepancy, and the remainder lacks a known reason. This sample is represented by about 870,000 clones; roughly 92% of them were singletons. The ten largest clonotypes hold 24% of the sample. Material for sequencing was naive CD8+ T cells sorted from blood. Reading the label with the study, this specimen's cell subset or site is: CD45RA+CCR7+. The receptors were sampled from a man younger than 40 in good health.

V is TRBV21-1 and J is TRBJ1-2. TRBV21-1 is labeled a pseudogene. The CDR3 is 13 amino acids. CDR3 in amino acids: CASSRPRACGYTF. The CDR3, as DNA: TGTGCCAGCAGCAGACCCCGGGCCTGCGGCTACACCTTC.

The chain uses TRBV29-1 and TRBJ2-7; 10 bases match TRBD2. Germline loops: CDR1 SQVTM, CDR2 ANQGSEA. The CDR3 runs to 14 residues. J gave up 4 bases and V 1 base, and 4 bases lay outside the gene matches. The CDR3 DNA follows: TGCAGCGTTGAAGGGGTAGCGGGAGGTTACGAGCAGTACTTC. Amino acid sequence: CSVEGVAGGYEQYF.

As for this clone: Other nucleotide sequences from this sample produce the same CDR3. The gene calls are TRBV6-5 and TRBJ1-1; D is undetermined. Per germline, CDR1 MNHEY and CDR2 SVGAGI. V was clipped by 3 bases and J by 3 bases, with 11 bases between them. The CDR3 runs to 14 residues. CDR3 sequence reads: CASSYALGDTEAFF. Written as DNA, the CDR3 is TGTGCCAGCAGTTATGCCCTCGGGGACACTGAAGCTTTCTTT.

The chain employs TRBV7-8 and TRBJ1-5; no clear D. V was pared by 2 bases and J by 5 bases, with 13 bases between. The CDR3 length is 15 residues. The germline gives CDR1 SGHVS, CDR2 FQNEAQ. CDR3 sequence reads: CASSLRPGKDQPQHF. DNA of the CDR3: TGTGCCAGCAGCTTAAGGCCAGGAAAGGATCAGCCCCAGCATTTT.

This sequence joins TRBV4-2 and TRBJ2-7, with 10 bases that match TRBD2. This CDR3 is built from 16 residues. Germline V CDR1 and CDR2: LGHNA, YNFKEQ. V lost 0 bases, J lost 4 bases, and 6 bases stayed unmatched. DNA of the CDR3: TGTGCCAGCAGCCAAGATCTGGCTAGCGGGGGTTACGAGCAGTACTTC. This codes for CASSQDLASGGYEQYF.

The chain links TRBV4-1 to TRBJ1-1, with D unresolved. Trimming removed 0 bases at V and 1 base at J, with 6 bases between. The CDR3 spans 14 residues. Germline lookup yields CDR1 MGHRA and CDR2 YSYEKL. DNA of the CDR3: TGCGCCAGCAGCCAAGAGCCTACGAACACTGAAGCTTTCTTT. Protein: CASSQEPTNTEAFF.

V gene TRBV4-1 combines with J gene TRBJ2-7, with D uncertain. The CDR3 is made up of 15 amino acids. The germline gives CDR1 MGHRA, CDR2 YSYEKL. The ends were cut back, 0 bases at V and 3 bases at J, with 12 bases in the middle. Here the CDR3 reads CASSQDMGLNYEQYF. In DNA, the CDR3 is TGCGCCAGCAGCCAAGATATGGGGTTAAACTACGAGCAGTACTTC.

V gene TRBV4-1 combines with J gene TRBJ2-7; D tentatively reads TRBD1 or TRBD2 (6 bases each). Germline V gene lookup returns CDR1 MGHRA and CDR2 YSYEKL. The germline V and J ends were trimmed by 0 bases and 7 bases, with 16 bases remaining between them. This CDR3 comprises 15 residues. The chain's CDR3 is CASSQDMGGQREQYF. The CDR3 DNA reads as TGCGCCAGCAGCCAAGATATGGGGGGCCAGCGGGAGCAGTACTTC.

In regard to this clone: A much larger clonotype is one base distant, so this may be a read error. Different DNA sequences within this sample yield the same CDR3. The chain joins TRBV7-9 to TRBJ2-7; no firm D call. Germline CDR1 is SEHNR and CDR2 is FQNEAQ (reference sequence). CDR3 length equals 11 residues. V was trimmed by 3 bases and J by 4 bases, leaving 4 bases between them. In nucleotides, the CDR3 is TGTGCCAGCAGCTTCTCTTACGAGCAGTACTTC. Protein product: CASSFSYEQYF.

The chain is built from TRBV20-1 and TRBJ2-7, with D uncertain. The ends were cut back, 3 bases at V and 7 bases at J, with 10 bases in the middle. The CDR3 covers 11 residues. The V gene's germline CDR1 is DFQATT and CDR2 SNEGSKA (reference sequence). The CDR3 region has the DNA TGCAGTGCTAGGTGGTTTGGAGAGCAGTACTTC. Encoded protein: CSARWFGEQYF.

This clone was picked up one time. The chain combines TRBV4-1 with TRBJ2-7; D may be TRBD2 (5 bases). The CDR3 totals 14 residues. Per the germline V gene, CDR1 is MGHRA and CDR2 is YSYEKL. Trimming took off 4 bases at V and 9 bases at J, with 19 bases between the two ends. The CDR3 nucleotides are TGCGCCAGCAGCCCACTAGTAGGCACAAAAAGGCAGTACTTC. Protein product: CASSPLVGTKRQYF.

This chain links TRBV29-1 with TRBJ2-7; D may match TRBD1 or TRBD2 (5 bases each). The CDR3 has 12 amino acids. The ends were cut back, 6 bases at V and 2 bases at J, with 11 bases in the middle. The germline V gene encodes CDR1 SQVTM and CDR2 ANQGSEA. CDR3 amino acids: CSVRDLAYEQYF. The CDR3 bases are TGCAGCGTCCGGGACCTCGCCTACGAGCAGTACTTC.

This rearrangement joins TRBV9 to TRBJ2-7; 11 bases are a match to TRBD2. The CDR3 has 14 residues. V shed 4 bases and J 2 bases; nucleotides not matched to a gene: 2. Germline V lookup: CDR1 SGDLS, CDR2 YYNGEE. CDR3 nucleotide sequence: TGTGCCAGCAGCTCGACTAGCGGGGCCTACGAGCAGTACTTC. The encoded protein is CASSSTSGAYEQYF.

The V call is TRBV6-5, the J call TRBJ2-7; D may be TRBD2 (6 bases). Trimming shortened V by 8 bases and J by 1 base, and 15 bases separated the two germline ends. Germline CDR1 and CDR2: MNHEY and SVGAGI. CDR3 length equals 14 residues. This chain's CDR3 is CASALGGWSYEQYF. CDR3 sequence (DNA): TGTGCCAGCGCCCTGGGGGGATGGTCCTACGAGCAGTACTTC.

This clone was counted a few times. This chain joins TRBV6-5 and TRBJ2-7; D gene unclear. The CDR3 runs 11 residues. V lost 4 bases and J lost 3, with 4 bases in between. CDR1 and CDR2 (germline): MNHEY, SVGAGI. The CDR3 spells CASSSLYEQYF. In DNA form, the CDR3 reads TGTGCCAGCAGTTCCCTCTACGAGCAGTACTTC.

V gene TRBV29-1 combines with J gene TRBJ2-2; 8 bases are a match to TRBD2. The CDR3 spans 13 residues. Germline CDR1 SQVTM, CDR2 ANQGSEA. The V and J ends lost 3 bases and 3 bases, in that order; junction bases with no gene match: 0. DNA of the CDR3: TGCAGCGTTGAGCGGGGGGACACCGGGGAGCTGTTTTTT. Its protein is CSVERGDTGELFF.

The CDR3 sequence: CASSLIGQGAESYGYTF. For the CDR3, the DNA is TGTGCCAGCAGCTTGATCGGACAGGGGGCTGAATCCTATGGCTACACCTTC. The chain joins TRBV5-5 to TRBJ1-2, with 11 nucleotides matching TRBD1. CDR1 and CDR2 (germline): SGHKS, YYEKEE (reference sequence). The CDR3 extends over 17 amino acids. V trimming: 1 base; J trimming: 4 bases; junction bases outside the gene matches: 9.

V usage is TRBV7-9 and J usage is TRBJ1-4, with 7 bases aligning to TRBD1. The length of the CDR3 is 16 residues. With V trimmed by 5 bases and J by 10 bases, 16 bases remained unmatched. Looked up from germline, CDR1 is SEHNR and CDR2 is FQNEAQ (reference sequence). The CDR3 region is CASSPGTAPDGGKLFF. DNA for the CDR3: TGTGCCAGCAGCCCCGGGACAGCGCCGGACGGTGGAAAACTGTTTTTT.

The chain links TRBV7-2 to TRBJ2-7; D may be TRBD2 (6 bases). The CDR3 sequence is 15 residues long. Trimming shortened V by 2 bases and J by 0 bases, and 11 bases separated the two germline ends. Germline V gene sequence: CDR1 SGHTA, CDR2 FQGNSA. DNA of the CDR3: TGTGCCAGCAGCTTATCCGCGGGGACCTCCTACGAGCAGTACTTC. Its protein is CASSLSAGTSYEQYF.